The T cell receptor (beta chain) under discussion was sequenced for a study of T cell responses to AZD1222 COVID-19 vaccine. On the study more broadly: Samples with a second dose at about 4 or about 12 weeks were pooled together. General observations from the study: Close to half of all spike-specific TCRs reportedly target regions of the variants that are unmutated. In all cases, repertoires were sampled only after the peak T cell response.

Sequencing used immunoSEQ multiplex PCR; TCRdb keeps in-frame clones, though not all of them. The sample has roughly 150,000 clones, 80% to 90% seen once; the top ten hold around 8%. The V segment lost 5 bases and the J segment 0 bases; nucleotides outside the gene matches: 9. The CDR3 is 16 residues long. Germline V CDR1 and CDR2: MDHEN, SYDVKM. Note on this clone: What it binds is unknown.

The V and J genes are TRBV28 and TRBJ1-1; 7 bases fit TRBD1. Sample: peripheral blood, taken on day 0 of AZD1222 vaccination. The TCR sequence derives from an adult in good health. The CDR3: CASSRYRGIMNTEAFF. The CDR3 DNA is TGTGCCAGCAGTCGGTACAGGGGAATCATGAACACTGAAGCTTTCTTT.